The 21 T cell receptor beta chains listed next were all sequenced from one sample in a study of T cell repertoires in cytomegalovirus infection (dated by TCRdb to the late 2010s). The listed sequencing device is Illumina HiSeq 1500. Using fastp at Q25 and MiXCR, TCRdb reprocessed the public reads and kept productive beta chains. Duplicate CDR3 protein sequences are folded into a single record with the most common DNA and genes. Recorded for this sample are about 240,000 distinct CDR3 sequences; over 9% of them occurred a single time. The ten top clones hold 1.5% to 2% of the sample. The specimen was PBMCs. The source of these receptors is a human donor in good health (CMV status not recorded). Some clones in this sample may be carry-over from other donors' samples.

The J gene is TRBJ1-2, the V gene TRBV19, with TRBD1 as a possible D gene (5 bases). V lost 5 bases and J 6 bases, leaving 16 bases between the germline ends. The CDR3 extends over 14 amino acids. Per the germline V gene, CDR1 is LNHDA and CDR2 is SQIVND (reference sequence). The CDR3 bases are TGTGCCAGTAGTTCCGCCGGGACGTCGAATGGCTACACCTTC. It yields the protein CASSSAGTSNGYTF. Combining the CDR3 with reference TRBV19 and TRBJ1-2 gives the whole variable domain DGGITQSPKYLFRKEGQNVTLSCEQNLNHDAMYWYRQDPGQGLRLIYYSQIVNDFQKGDIAEGYSVSREKKESFPLTVTSAQKNPTAFYLCASSSAGTSNGYTFGSGTRLTVV.

Only a few counts were recorded for this clonotype. The chain is built from TRBV4-2 and TRBJ1-5, with D possibly TRBD1 on 5 matching bases. The germline V gene has CDR1 LGHNA and CDR2 YNFKEQ. V lost 0 bases and J lost 5, with 23 bases in between. The CDR3 loop spans 19 amino acids. In nucleotides, the CDR3 is TGTGCCAGCAGCCAAGATTGGGGTTCCTCTAGGCCGGGGGATCAGCCCCAGCATTTT. Amino acids: CASSQDWGSSRPGDQPQHF.

The table lists this clonotype with a count of one. This may be a read error, as it is one base from a much larger clone. The chain combines TRBV28 with TRBJ1-4; D not certain. The CDR3 consists of 15 residues. Trimming cost V 6 bases and J 5 bases, with 16 bases left between them. CDR1 and CDR2 (germline): MDHEN, SYDVKM. The CDR3 loop reads CASSTRNGPNEKLFF. In nucleotides, the CDR3 is TGTGCCAGCAGCACCCGGAACGGGCCGAATGAAAAACTGTTTTTT. The full variable domain, in which reference TRBV28 and TRBJ1-4 provide the parts outside the CDR3, is DVKVTQSSRYLVKRTGEKVFLECVQDMDHENMFWYRQDPGLGLRLIYFSYDVKMKEKGDIPEGYSVSREKKERFSLILESASTNQTSMYLCASSTRNGPNEKLFFGSGTQLSVL.

The V and J genes are TRBV20-1 and TRBJ1-2, with TRBD1 as a possible D gene (5 bases). This CDR3 spans 11 amino acids. Germline CDR1 is DFQATT and CDR2 is SNEGSKA (reference sequence). With 3 bases removed from V and 6 bases from J, the gap between germline ends came to 8 bases. The CDR3 DNA reads as TGCAGTGCTAGTCCGGGGGATGGCTACACCTTC. It specifies CSASPGDGYTF.

This clonotype showed up many times. The rearrangement joins TRBV7-8 to TRBJ2-5; 10 bases match TRBD2. CDR1 and CDR2 (germline): SGHVS, FQNEAQ. The V segment lost 5 bases and the J segment 4 bases; nucleotides outside the gene matches: 16. CDR3 length equals 18 residues. CDR3 sequence reads: CASSLGALLAGVPETQYF. CDR3 bases: TGTGCCAGCAGCCTAGGGGCCCTGCTAGCGGGAGTACCAGAGACCCAGTACTTC.

This clonotype was counted at least ten times. One junction end does not reproduce the germline sequence, and a read error may be involved. The chain joins TRBV10-3 to TRBJ1-5, with TRBD1 as a possible D gene (6 bases). CDR3 length: 13 residues. Germline CDR1 and CDR2: ENHRY and SYGVKD. CDR3: CAICRDKDQPQHF. The CDR3 DNA reads as TGTGCCATCTGCCGGGACAAGGATCAACCCCAGCATTTT.

The V and J genes are TRBV10-3 and TRBJ1-4; no definite D call. From germline, CDR1 is ENHRY and CDR2 SYGVKD. Trimming left V 2 bases short and J 1 base short, with 8 bases between. CDR3 length: 15 amino acids. Here the CDR3 DNA reads TGTGCCATCAGTGAGCGGGCAGGAACTAATGAAAAACTGTTTTTT. Protein sequence: CAISERAGTNEKLFF.

The chain has TRBV28 and TRBJ2-5; possibly TRBD1 for D (6 bases). This CDR3 region has 12 residues. Germline lookup yields CDR1 MDHEN and CDR2 SYDVKM. The germline V and J ends were trimmed by 6 bases and 5 bases, with 10 bases remaining between them. The chain's CDR3 is CASSQGTETQYF. The DNA for the CDR3 is TGTGCCAGCAGCCAGGGGACGGAGACCCAGTACTTC.

This clonotype has a count of ten or more. The chain couples TRBV18 to TRBJ2-2; the match to TRBD2 covers 9 bases. This CDR3 region has 15 residues. The J segment lost 6 bases and the V segment lost 2 bases, leaving 4 bases of the junction unmatched. From germline, CDR1 is KGHSH and CDR2 LQKENI. This CDR3 is CASSPDAGGPGELFF. The CDR3 DNA reads TGTGCCAGCTCACCAGACGCGGGGGGGCCCGGGGAGCTGTTTTTT.

Many counts were recorded for this clonotype. This rearrangement joins TRBV4-3 to TRBJ2-7; TRBD2 matches at 13 bases. Germline CDR1 LGHNA, CDR2 YSLEER. The CDR3 extends over 14 amino acids. V was clipped by 0 bases and J by 11 bases; unmatched bases: 4. CDR3 sequence (DNA): TGCGCCAGCAGCCAAGATAGGACTAGCGGGAGCAAGTACTTC. Translating it yields CASSQDRTSGSKYF.

V usage is TRBV6-2 or TRBV6-3 and J usage is TRBJ2-5, with a tentative D call TRBD1 (6 bases). This CDR3 contains 13 residues. The germline V gene encodes CDR1 MNHEY and CDR2 SVGEGT. The V gene lost 6 bases and the J gene lost 5 bases, with 13 bases spanning the gap. CDR3 coding DNA: TGTGCCAGCAGCGGCAACAGGGTCGAGACCCAGTACTTC. It encodes CASSGNRVETQYF.

This chain uses TRBV3-1 with TRBJ1-1; D remains ambiguous. Trimming stripped 5 bases from V and 0 bases from J, with 10 bases between. The CDR3 runs 14 residues. Germline loops: CDR1 LGHDT, CDR2 YNNKEL (reference sequence). The CDR3 sequence: CASSAGFVNTEAFF. The CDR3 nucleotides read TGTGCCAGCAGCGCGGGCTTCGTGAACACTGAAGCTTTCTTT.

The rearrangement joins TRBV19 to TRBJ1-2; TRBD1 matches at 8 bases. The CDR3 totals 13 residues. The germline V gene encodes CDR1 LNHDA and CDR2 SQIVND (reference sequence). The V segment lost 9 bases and the J segment 4 bases; nucleotides outside the gene matches: 7. Written as DNA, the CDR3 is TGTGCCAGCAGACAGGGGAGGGCCTATGGCTACACCTTC. It encodes CASRQGRAYGYTF.

This clonotype appeared a few times. CDR3 bases: TGCAGTGCCCAAGGGGTGGCTGGCTACACCTTC. Its protein product is CSAQGVAGYTF. V and J are TRBV20-1 and TRBJ1-2, with D perhaps matching TRBD1 (5 bases). V was cut by 6 bases and J by 7 bases, with 12 bases left in between. Germline V gene data show CDR1 as DFQATT and CDR2 as SNEGSKA (reference sequence). CDR3 length equals 11 residues.

This clonotype was counted only a few times. The chain uses TRBV30 and TRBJ2-2; no firm D call. This CDR3 region has 15 residues. Germline assignment: CDR1 GTSNPN and CDR2 SVGIG (reference sequence). Trimming stripped 3 bases from V and 1 base from J, with 12 bases between. The CDR3 DNA sequence: TGTGCCTGGAGCGTTAGGCGGAGGAACACCGGGGAGCTGTTTTTT. Translated: CAWSVRRRNTGELFF.

This clonotype was counted at least ten times. DNA of the CDR3: TGTGCCAGCAGCTCCGGGGGGACAGGGTATCTCTATGGCTACACCTTC. Translated, it gives CASSSGGTGYLYGYTF. The rearrangement uses TRBV7-6 and TRBJ1-2; 9 positions match TRBD1. Germline CDR1 SGHVS, CDR2 FNYEAQ. The CDR3 contains 16 residues. V lost 4 bases to trimming and J lost 4 bases; unmatched junction nucleotides: 10.

This clonotype was seen repeatedly, ten times or more. The rearrangement joins TRBV28 to TRBJ1-1; 8 positions match TRBD1. Trimming cost V 5 bases and J 7 bases; bases outside gene matches: 6. The CDR3 is 13 amino acids. The germline V gene has CDR1 MDHEN and CDR2 SYDVKM. As DNA, the CDR3 is TGTGCCAGCAGTATGGGACAGGTGGGTGAAGCTTTCTTT. Protein product: CASSMGQVGEAFF.

This clonotype has at least ten counts. The chain uses TRBV6-2 or TRBV6-3 and TRBJ1-5; D uncertain. Germline V gene sequence: CDR1 MNHEY, CDR2 SVGEGT. V gave up 6 bases and J gave up 1 base, with 10 bases separating them. The CDR3 spans 14 residues. The CDR3 protein is CASSPRWSNQPQHF. CDR3 DNA: TGTGCCAGCAGCCCAAGGTGGAGCAATCAGCCCCAGCATTTT.

This clonotype was counted only a few times. This chain connects TRBV6-2 or TRBV6-3 to TRBJ2-7, with TRBD1 identical over 9 bases. Germline V gives CDR1 MNHEY, CDR2 SVGEGT. With 0 bases clipped from V and 4 bases from J, the junction kept 10 bases outside the gene matches. The CDR3 length is 17 residues. DNA for the CDR3: TGTGCCAGCAGTTACTCGATACAGGGGGCGCGTCGGTACGAGCAGTACTTC. Translating it yields CASSYSIQGARRYEQYF.

This clonotype has at least ten counts. The V call is TRBV20-1, the J call TRBJ1-5, with D perhaps matching TRBD1 (6 bases). With 6 bases removed from V and 1 base from J, the gap between germline ends came to 13 bases. This CDR3 is 14 amino acids long. Germline loops: CDR1 DFQATT, CDR2 SNEGSKA (reference sequence). Here the CDR3 DNA reads TGCAGTGCATTTGAGGACAGAAGCAATCAGCCCCAGCATTTT. Translation gives CSAFEDRSNQPQHF.

This clonotype was detected a few times. J is TRBJ2-7 and V is TRBV28; possible D gene TRBD1, 6 bases. V lost 6 bases and J lost 0, with 9 bases in between. Germline V gene lookup returns CDR1 MDHEN and CDR2 SYDVKM. The length of the CDR3 is 13 residues. The CDR3 region is CASRTGNSYEQYF. DNA of the CDR3: TGTGCCAGCAGAACAGGGAACTCCTACGAGCAGTACTTC.